This T cell receptor (beta chain) stems from a study of shared clonotypes between healthy human individuals. Points from the study as a whole: Clonotype sharing across donors was expected to vary with sequencing depth.

Terminally differentiated effector memory CD45RA+ cells were excluded from the naive CD8 cells, which were CD45RO-negative and positively selected for CCR7. Deep-level settings were used for running the assay. Evenly divided among several immunoSEQ plates was the genomic DNA of each subset. Repertoires were generated with immunoSEQ multiplex PCR, while TCRdb's copy carries only in-frame clones and drops some. The table records around 1.9 million clones, about 93% of them present only once. Comments on this clone: No antigen is known for it.

J gave up 10 bases and V 6 bases, and 10 bases lay outside the gene matches. The CDR3 runs 15 residues. The germline CDR1 and CDR2 sequences are MNHEY and SMNVEV (reference sequence). The chain carries TRBV27 and TRBJ2-1; 12 bases are a match to TRBD2. The source is a man aged 18 to 30 in good health. Some clones in this sample may be carry-over from other donors' samples. Sequencing was carried out using naive CD8+ T cells from PBMCs. The CDR3 is CASSPLGLAGGEQFF. The CDR3 DNA follows: TGTGCCAGCAGCCCTCTCGGGCTAGCGGGAGGGGAGCAGTTCTTC.